These 25 T cell receptor beta chains originate from one sample sequenced in a study of T cells in Graves' hyperthyroidism and ophthalmopathy. RNA transcripts yielded amplified TCR beta CDR3 regions. First-round RT-PCR of the TCR CDR3 relied on the HTBI primer set. One entry per CDR3 protein results from TCRdb running MiXCR on the multiplex PCR reads. In the table there are 690,000 or so distinct CDR3 sequences, around 20% of which are singletons. The sample consisted of blood. These receptor sequences come from a woman in her forties or fifties with Graves' hyperthyroidism that later progressed to Graves' ophthalmopathy.

A few counts support this clonotype. The chain employs TRBV10-3 and TRBJ1-5, with D possibly being TRBD1 (6 bases). Germline loops: CDR1 ENHRY, CDR2 SYGVKD. The V end was cut by 0 bases, the J end by 0 bases, with 21 bases between. The CDR3 loop spans 20 amino acids. CDR3 loop: CAISESLLRGGQNSNQPQHF. DNA of the CDR3: TGTGCCATCAGTGAGTCCTTGTTGAGGGGGGGGCAAAATAGCAATCAGCCCCAGCATTTT.

This clonotype was recorded a few times. This chain links TRBV20-1 with TRBJ1-6; the D is unclear. The CDR3 sequence is 14 residues long. V dropped 3 bases and J dropped 8 bases, with 14 bases sitting between them. CDR1 DFQATT and CDR2 SNEGSKA come from the germline V gene (reference sequence). The CDR3 loop is CSASPPTRDSPLHF. The DNA of the CDR3 is TGCAGTGCTAGCCCCCCCACGCGCGATTCACCCCTCCACTTT.

The rearrangement links TRBV27 to TRBJ2-2; 16 positions match TRBD2. After removal of 5 bases from V and 8 bases from J, the junction contained 5 bases not matched to a gene. The CDR3 sequence is 16 residues long. Germline lookup yields CDR1 MNHEY and CDR2 SMNVEV (reference sequence). The CDR3, as DNA: TGTGCCAGCAGTATGGGACTAGCGGGGGGGCCGGGGGAGCTGTTTTTT. Encoded protein: CASSMGLAGGPGELFF.

This clonotype was seen at least ten times. The rearrangement uses TRBV18 and TRBJ1-1, with D maybe TRBD1 (6 bases). Germline V lookup: CDR1 KGHSH, CDR2 LQKENI. Trimming pared 6 bases from V and 5 bases from J, leaving 10 bases between. The CDR3 is 12 residues long. The CDR3 DNA sequence: TGTGCCAGCTCTCAGGGGTTTACTGAAGCTTTCTTT. Amino acid sequence: CASSQGFTEAFF.

Many counts were recorded for this clonotype. This chain joins TRBV13 and TRBJ1-6; the D gene is possibly TRBD1 (5 bases). The CDR3 extends over 13 amino acids. CDR1 and CDR2 from the germline V gene are PRHDT and FYEKMQ (reference sequence). Trimming shortened V by 5 bases and J by 11 bases, and 13 bases separated the two germline ends. The CDR3 is CASSSTGGAPLHF. The CDR3, as DNA: TGTGCCAGCAGCAGCACCGGGGGTGCACCCCTCCACTTT.

There are many counts of this clonotype. J is TRBJ2-7 and V is TRBV12-3 or TRBV12-4; no clear D. Trimming removed 6 bases at V and 2 bases at J, with 8 bases between. CDR3 length: 12 amino acids. This chain's CDR3 is CASSHGTYEQYF. CDR3 DNA sequence: TGTGCCAGCAGCCATGGGACCTACGAGCAGTACTTC.

This clonotype was seen at least ten times. The chain has TRBV12-5 and TRBJ1-1, with TRBD1 identical over 8 bases. Losses at the gene ends were 6 bases for V and 4 bases for J; bases not matched to a gene: 10. This CDR3 has 15 amino acids. Germline V gene lookup returns CDR1 LGHNT and CDR2 FRNRAP. The CDR3: CASGPDNTGGTEAFF. DNA of the CDR3: TGTGCTAGTGGACCTGACAACACAGGGGGCACTGAAGCTTTCTTT.

This clonotype was recorded at least ten times. V and J are TRBV20-1 and TRBJ1-5; maybe TRBD1 (6 bases). The CDR3 length is 14 residues. V gave up 0 bases and J gave up 4 bases, with 10 bases separating them. The germline V gene has CDR1 DFQATT and CDR2 SNEGSKA (reference sequence). CDR3 residues: CSARDPQGNQPQHF. CDR3 DNA sequence: TGCAGTGCTAGAGATCCCCAGGGGAATCAGCCCCAGCATTTT.

In this sample, this clonotype turned up many times. The rearrangement uses TRBV14 and TRBJ2-7, with 8 bases matching TRBD2. The CDR3 extends over 15 amino acids. V was clipped by 1 base and J by 2 bases; unmatched bases: 4. Per the germline V gene, CDR1 is SGHDN and CDR2 is FVKESK. The CDR3: CASSQVPAGAYEQYF. The CDR3 nucleotides read TGTGCCAGCAGCCAAGTTCCAGCGGGGGCCTACGAGCAGTACTTC.

V usage is TRBV12-5 and J usage is TRBJ1-2, with TRBD1 matching over 9 bases. Germline CDR1 LGHNT, CDR2 FRNRAP. J gave up 4 bases and V 4 bases, and 4 bases lay outside the gene matches. The CDR3 extends over 14 amino acids. The CDR3 is CASGSTGGSYGYTF. The DNA of the CDR3 is TGTGCTAGTGGTTCAACAGGGGGCTCCTATGGCTACACCTTC. Complete variable domain (other parts from reference TRBV12-5 and TRBJ1-2): DARVTQTPRHKVTEMGQEVTMRCQPILGHNTVFWYRQTMMQGLELLAYFRNRAPLDDSGMPKDRFSAEMPDATLATLKIQPSEPRDSAVYFCASGSTGGSYGYTFGSGTRLTVV.

This clonotype was observed a few times. The chain carries TRBV11-2 and TRBJ2-6; D ambiguous. This CDR3 has 15 residues. Trimming pared 7 bases from V and 4 bases from J, leaving 14 bases between. Germline V gives CDR1 SGHAT, CDR2 FQNNGV. The CDR3 nucleotides are TGTGCCAGCATCCTCAGATCCCCGGGGGCCAACGTCCTGACTTTC. Its protein is CASILRSPGANVLTF.

This clonotype was found many times. J is TRBJ2-1 and V is TRBV20-1; a possible D gene is TRBD1 (5 bases). The CDR3 length is 13 residues. V lost 1 base to trimming and J lost 3 bases, with 7 bases between them. Germline lookup yields CDR1 DFQATT and CDR2 SNEGSKA (reference sequence). CDR3 protein: CSARAQVYNEQFF. Here the CDR3 DNA reads TGCAGTGCTAGAGCACAGGTCTACAATGAGCAGTTCTTC.

This clonotype appeared many times. The chain couples TRBV20-1 to TRBJ1-2; 8 bases align to TRBD1. The CDR3 sequence is 12 residues long. Germline V CDR1 and CDR2: DFQATT, SNEGSKA (reference sequence). With 6 bases clipped from V and 5 bases from J, the junction kept 5 bases outside the gene matches. The CDR3 sequence is CSAARTGYGYTF. The DNA for the CDR3 is TGCAGTGCCGCACGGACAGGGTATGGCTACACCTTC.

A word on this clonotype: This clone may be a read error of a much larger clone one base away. This chain connects TRBV7-8 to TRBJ1-4; D uncertain. The germline gives CDR1 SGHVS, CDR2 FQNEAQ. V was shortened by 5 bases and J by 3 bases, with 7 bases between the two germline ends. CDR3 length: 13 amino acids. The CDR3: CASSQESNEKLFF. CDR3 in DNA: TGTGCCAGCAGCCAGGAGTCTAATGAAAAACTGTTTTTT.

This clonotype was counted only a few times. The chain is built from TRBV20-1 and TRBJ1-1, with TRBD1 identical over 11 bases. This CDR3 has 12 amino acids. Germline CDR1 is DFQATT and CDR2 is SNEGSKA (reference sequence). CDR3 protein: CTGQGANTEAFF. Here the CDR3 DNA reads TGCACCGGACAGGGGGCGAACACTGAAGCTTTCTTT.

The chain recombines TRBV7-9 with TRBJ2-3, with D possibly TRBD2 on 7 matching bases. The length of the CDR3 is 16 residues. Germline CDR1 reads SEHNR; CDR2 reads FQNEAQ (reference sequence). Trimming removed 5 bases from V and 2 bases from J, with 17 bases in between. The CDR3 loop is CASSPALRGLTDTQYF. The CDR3 nucleotides are TGTGCCAGCAGCCCAGCGTTGCGGGGGCTCACAGATACGCAGTATTTT.

This clonotype has ten or more counts. The chain has TRBV5-1 and TRBJ1-1, with 8 bases fitting TRBD1. This CDR3 has 13 residues. Germline lookup yields CDR1 SGHRS and CDR2 YFSETQ. Trimming took 4 bases from V and 7 from J; bases not matched to a gene: 6. The CDR3, as DNA: TGCGCCAGCAGCCATGGACAGGGCGGTGAAGCTTTCTTT. Its translation is CASSHGQGGEAFF.

The chain joins TRBV28 to TRBJ2-6; 10 bases match TRBD1. Per the germline V gene, CDR1 is MDHEN and CDR2 is SYDVKM. The V gene end was trimmed by 6 bases and the J gene end by 0 bases; junction bases not matched to a gene: 23. The CDR3 runs to 23 residues. CDR3 residues: CASREYKPGQGYQGFSGANVLTF. The CDR3, as DNA: TGTGCCAGCAGAGAATATAAACCGGGACAGGGGTATCAAGGTTTCTCTGGGGCCAACGTCCTGACTTTC.

This clonotype was seen more than once but under ten times. The gene calls are TRBV6-5 and TRBJ2-1, with 10 bases lining up with TRBD2. Germline CDR1 is MNHEY and CDR2 is SVGAGI. The CDR3 is 15 residues long. Losses at the gene ends were 2 bases for V and 7 bases for J; bases not matched to a gene: 5. The CDR3 nucleotides are TGTGCCAGCAGTTACACTAGCGGGGCTGGGAATGAGCAGTTCTTC. Protein: CASSYTSGAGNEQFF.

This clonotype was seen repeatedly, ten times or more. V gene TRBV4-2 combines with J gene TRBJ2-7; D may be TRBD1 or TRBD2 (6 bases each). This CDR3 region has 16 residues. The V end lost 3 bases, the J end lost 5 bases, and 20 bases lay between the germline ends. Germline V gene sequence: CDR1 LGHNA, CDR2 YNFKEQ. Here the CDR3 DNA reads TGTGCCAGCAGCCAGGACCGGGGGCTAACTCTCCACGAGCAGTACTTC. Protein product: CASSQDRGLTLHEQYF.

The CDR3 here is CASSQVDRIAPNTGELFF. In DNA form, the CDR3 reads TGTGCCAGCAGCCAAGTTGACAGGATAGCTCCGAACACCGGGGAGCTGTTTTTT. This sequence joins TRBV3-1 and TRBJ2-2, with D possibly TRBD1 on 6 matching bases. The germline V gene encodes CDR1 LGHDT and CDR2 YNNKEL (reference sequence). The CDR3 extends over 18 amino acids. V lost 1 base to trimming and J lost 0 bases, with 15 bases between them.

Details on this clonotype: This may come from a read error, since a much larger clone is one base off. The gene calls are TRBV12-3 or TRBV12-4 and TRBJ2-4; no clear D. V shed 2 bases and J shed 2 bases, with 1 base lying between them. CDR3 length equals 12 residues. CDR3 in DNA: TGTGCCAGCAGTTTACCCAAAAACATTCAGTACTTC. It codes for CASSLPKNIQYF.

This clonotype was observed a handful of times. The chain couples TRBV3-1 to TRBJ2-1, with D tentatively TRBD1 or TRBD2 (5 bases each). V was trimmed by 0 bases and J by 5 bases, leaving 11 bases between them. From germline, CDR1 is LGHDT and CDR2 YNNKEL (reference sequence). This CDR3 comprises 15 residues. CDR3 sequence: CASSQELGADNEQFF. CDR3 coding DNA: TGTGCCAGCAGCCAAGAGCTCGGGGCCGACAATGAGCAGTTCTTC.

This clonotype has at least ten counts. The chain couples TRBV7-9 to TRBJ2-7; weak D call: TRBD2 (6 bases). CDR1 and CDR2 from the germline V gene are SEHNR and FQNEAQ (reference sequence). There are 16 residues in the CDR3. Between the trimmed V and J ends, which lost 6 bases and 5 bases, there was a span of 23 bases. This CDR3 is CASSPYRDSGKHEQYF. The CDR3 DNA reads as TGTGCCAGCAGTCCTTACCGGGACTCCGGGAAACACGAGCAGTACTTC. Drawing the rest from reference TRBV7-9 and TRBJ2-7, the complete variable domain is DTGVSQNPRHKITKRGQNVTFRCDPISEHNRLYWYRQTLGQGPEFLTYFQNEAQLEKSRLLSDRFSAERPKGSFSTLEIQRTEQGDSAMYLCASSPYRDSGKHEQYFGPGTRLTVT.

The gene calls are TRBV24-1 and TRBJ1-1; D is unresolved. CDR3 length equals 16 residues. Germline assignment: CDR1 KGHDR and CDR2 SFDVKD. The V end was cut by 3 bases, the J end by 4 bases, with 17 bases between. The CDR3 loop reads CATSDRRRGSPTEAFF. The DNA of the CDR3 is TGTGCCACCAGTGATCGCAGACGCGGTTCGCCCACTGAAGCTTTCTTT.